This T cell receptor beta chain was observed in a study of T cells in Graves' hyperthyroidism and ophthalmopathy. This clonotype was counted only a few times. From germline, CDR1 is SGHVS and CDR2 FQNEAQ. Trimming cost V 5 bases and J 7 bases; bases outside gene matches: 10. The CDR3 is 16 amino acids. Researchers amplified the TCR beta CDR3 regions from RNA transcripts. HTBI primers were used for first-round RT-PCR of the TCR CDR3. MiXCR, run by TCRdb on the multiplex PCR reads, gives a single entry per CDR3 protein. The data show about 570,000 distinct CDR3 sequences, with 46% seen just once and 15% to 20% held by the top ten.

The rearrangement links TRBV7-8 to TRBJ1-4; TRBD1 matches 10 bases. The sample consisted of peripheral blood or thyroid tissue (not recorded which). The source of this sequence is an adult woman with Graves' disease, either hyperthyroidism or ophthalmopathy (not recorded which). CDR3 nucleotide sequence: TGTGCCAGCAGCCCACCGACAGGGGGCCGAATTGAAAAACTGTTTTTT. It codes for CASSPPTGGRIEKLFF.